The 6 T cell receptor beta chains in this list originate from one sample, sequenced in a study of blood T cells in healthy people across ages. Together with a sample-barcoded 5' primer, a J-beta primer mix was included in a second PCR lasting about 7 to 11 cycles. A single record per CDR3 protein comes from TCRdb applying MiXCR to the 5' RACE reads. The sample has about 630,000 distinct CDR3 sequences, 21% seen once; the top ten hold 3% to 4%. The specimen was blood. The receptors stem from a man aged 65 to 85 in good health.

This chain connects TRBV9 to TRBJ2-3; tentatively, D is TRBD1 (5 bases). Trimming removed 0 bases at V and 5 bases at J, with 13 bases between. There are 15 residues in the CDR3. Germline CDR1 is SGDLS and CDR2 is YYNGEE. This CDR3 reads CASSVGAGSKDTQYF. CDR3 nucleotides: TGTGCCAGCAGCGTAGGGGCAGGGTCCAAAGATACGCAGTATTTT.

The chain uses TRBV5-1 and TRBJ2-1; D not certain. Germline V gene sequence: CDR1 SGHRS, CDR2 YFSETQ. Trimming removed 3 bases at V and 9 bases at J, with 10 bases between. The CDR3 is 12 residues long. The CDR3 DNA sequence: TGCGCCAGCAGCTACGATGGTAGTGAGCAGTTCTTC. Its protein product is CASSYDGSEQFF.

This clonotype has only a few counts. The V call is TRBV12-3 or TRBV12-4, the J call TRBJ2-4; possible D gene TRBD2, 5 bases. The V end was cut by 8 bases, the J end by 1 base, with 12 bases between. The CDR3 has 14 residues. The CDR3 coding sequence is TGTGCCAGCGCCCTGGCGGGTGCCAAAAACATTCAGTACTTC. Its protein is CASALAGAKNIQYF.

The CDR3 spells CASNRAGSTDTQYF. The CDR3 coding sequence is TGTGCCAGCAACCGAGCGGGAAGCACAGATACGCAGTATTTT. The chain is built from TRBV9 and TRBJ2-3, with 7 bases fitting TRBD2. The V gene end was trimmed by 6 bases and the J gene end by 0 bases; junction bases not matched to a gene: 4. Germline assignment: CDR1 SGDLS and CDR2 YYNGEE. This CDR3 comprises 14 residues.

As regards this clonotype: The CDR3 does not close with the conserved phenylalanine or tryptophan, likely indicating a read error. The V and J genes are TRBV2 and TRBJ1-2; D unresolved. CDR1 SNHLY and CDR2 FYNNEI come from the germline V gene. The CDR3 is made up of 13 amino acids. The V end lost 3 bases, the J end lost 8 bases, and 13 bases lay between the germline ends. CDR3: CASSDGSGNGYTL. The CDR3 DNA is TGTGCCAGCAGTGATGGGAGCGGGAACGGCTACACCCTC.

For this clonotype: One end of the junction is discordant with germline, which a read error may explain. The rearrangement uses TRBV6-1 and TRBJ2-2; 10 positions match TRBD1. The CDR3 length is 18 residues. Germline CDR1 is MNHNS and CDR2 is SASEGT. CDR3 sequence (DNA): TGTGCCGGCAGTGACCGGGACAGGGGAGGTTCGAACACCGGGGAGCTGTTTTTT. Its protein product is CAGSDRDRGGSNTGELFF.